Below, one TCR beta chain is given with its context. The antigen is undetermined. Looked up from germline, CDR1 is SNHLY and CDR2 is FYNNEI. CDR3 length: 16 amino acids. V shed 8 bases, J shed 5 bases, and the junction held 13 bases outside the gene matches. The source of the sample is a study of OX40 agonist ivuxolimab in advanced cancers. Sequencing used immunoSEQ multiplex PCR; TCRdb keeps in-frame clones, though not all of them. The sample yields about 58,000 clones, roughly nine tenths seen once. Blood samples were obtained at baseline, cycle 4 day 1, and cycle 7 day 1. Study-level points and caveats: Clonal expansion by week 6 occurred in CD4+ and CD8+ blood T cells (at 0.1 to 3.0 mg/kg). On average, CD8+ T cells had more expanded clones than CD4+.

Sequencing used CD4+ or CD8+ T cells sorted from blood, obtained in a trial of the OX40 agonist ivuxolimab. The TCR sequence derives from an adult with an advanced solid tumor such as melanoma, head and neck, liver or kidney cancer. This sequence joins TRBV2 and TRBJ2-5; 11 bases line up with TRBD2. The chain's CDR3 is CASGRTSGSRTETQYF. The CDR3 region has the DNA TGTGCCAGCGGGCGCACTAGCGGGAGTAGGACGGAGACCCAGTACTTC.